Reported below is one T cell receptor (beta chain). Data came from immunoSEQ multiplex PCR; TCRdb stores just in-frame clones and leaves some out. The profile shows over 200,000 clones, around 90% of them singletons. This entry is derived from a study of blood T cell repertoires in COVID-19. Unmatched junction bases numbered 12, after V lost 5 bases and J lost 8 bases. The CDR3 length is 15 residues. Germline CDR1 MNHEY, CDR2 SVGAGI. The sample comprised peripheral blood. The rearrangement uses TRBV6-5 and TRBJ2-1, with 7 positions matching TRBD2. The receptor comes from a woman aged 30 to 39 with acute or convalescent COVID-19. In nucleotides, the CDR3 is TGTGCCAGCAGTACGACTAGCTCCAGCACAGATGAGCAGTTCTTC. Translating gives CASSTTSSSTDEQFF.